The rows below give T cell receptor beta chains drawn from one sample of a study of immune cell composition in non-small cell lung cancer. Libraries were prepared by immunoSEQ multiplex PCR; TCRdb keeps only in-frame clonotypes and omits some of them. The profile shows some 5,600 clones, around 80% of them singletons. Sequencing was performed on lung tumor tissue. The receptors come from a human donor with non-small cell lung cancer. The CDR3 runs from the conserved cysteine through the conserved F or W. The D gene is left open where the match is weak. The listing skips clone size in some rows; elsewhere it reads once, few, many or a size class.

j_call: TRBJ2-6; v_call: TRBV7-9; d_call: NA; clone_size: NA; cdr3_length: 16; cdr3_aa: CASRHGTLSGANVLTF; cdr3_nt: TGTGCCAGCAGACACGGGACACTCTCTGGGGCCAACGTCCTGACTTTC
j_call: TRBJ2-7; v_call: TRBV9; d_call: NA; clone_size: NA; cdr3_length: 13; cdr3_aa: CASSVGDSYEQYF; cdr3_nt: TGTGCCAGCAGCGTCGGGGACTCCTACGAGCAGTACTTC
j_call: TRBJ2-5; v_call: TRBV7-2; d_call: TRBD2; clone_size: once; cdr3_length: 16; cdr3_aa: CASSLASGGKRETQYF; cdr3_nt: TGTGCCAGCAGCTTGGCTAGCGGGGGAAAAAGGGAGACCCAGTACTTC
j_call: TRBJ2-4; v_call: TRBV5-8; d_call: TRBD2; clone_size: NA; cdr3_length: 15; cdr3_aa: CASSLLAGGRDIQYF; cdr3_nt: TGTGCCAGCAGCTTACTAGCGGGGGGGCGTGACATTCAGTACTTC
j_call: TRBJ2-7; v_call: TRBV30; d_call: TRBD1; clone_size: NA; cdr3_length: 14; cdr3_aa: CAWSATGGLDEQYF; cdr3_nt: TGTGCCTGGAGTGCTACAGGGGGCTTGGACGAGCAGTACTTC
j_call: TRBJ2-5; v_call: TRBV7-9; d_call: NA; clone_size: few; cdr3_length: 16; cdr3_aa: CASSLGVWTTQETQYF; cdr3_nt: TGTGCCAGCAGCTTAGGAGTCTGGACTACCCAAGAGACCCAGTACTTC
j_call: TRBJ1-2; v_call: TRBV5-1; d_call: NA; clone_size: NA; cdr3_length: 14; cdr3_aa: CASSLAERVSGYTF; cdr3_nt: TGCGCCAGCAGCTTGGCCGAGAGGGTTTCTGGCTACACCTTC
j_call: TRBJ1-2; v_call: TRBV10-2; d_call: TRBD1; clone_size: NA; cdr3_length: 15; cdr3_aa: CASSDGTGRYYGYTF; cdr3_nt: TGCGCCAGCAGTGACGGGACAGGGAGGTACTATGGCTACACCTTC
j_call: TRBJ2-7; v_call: TRBV6-1; d_call: NA; clone_size: NA; cdr3_length: 16; cdr3_aa: CASSEAHTETSYEQYF; cdr3_nt: TGTGCCAGCAGTGAAGCGCACACAGAAACTTCCTACGAGCAGTACTTC
j_call: TRBJ2-7; v_call: TRBV11-2; d_call: TRBD1; clone_size: NA; cdr3_length: 14; cdr3_aa: CASSPPGQSYEQYF; cdr3_nt: TGTGCCAGCAGCCCTCCGGGACAGTCCTACGAGCAGTACTTC
j_call: TRBJ2-7; v_call: TRBV6-6; d_call: TRBD1; clone_size: NA; cdr3_length: 14; cdr3_aa: CASSSTTGGHEQYF; cdr3_nt: TGTGCCAGCAGTTCTACGACAGGGGGGCACGAGCAGTACTTC
j_call: TRBJ2-5; v_call: TRBV4-2; d_call: TRBD2; clone_size: NA; cdr3_length: 18; cdr3_aa: CASSQDLAGGAKQETQYF; cdr3_nt: TGTGCCAGCAGCCAAGATTTGGCGGGGGGGGCTAAACAAGAGACCCAGTACTTC
j_call: TRBJ1-4; v_call: TRBV6-6; d_call: TRBD1; clone_size: few; cdr3_length: 16; cdr3_aa: CASSPFHGTEDEKLFF; cdr3_nt: TGTGCCAGCAGTCCCTTCCACGGGACAGAGGATGAAAAACTGTTTTTT
j_call: TRBJ2-6; v_call: TRBV7-9; d_call: NA; clone_size: NA; cdr3_length: 15; cdr3_aa: CASTQGSSGANVLTF; cdr3_nt: TGTGCCAGCACACAGGGTAGCTCTGGGGCCAACGTCCTGACTTTC
j_call: TRBJ1-1; v_call: TRBV5-4; d_call: NA; clone_size: NA; cdr3_length: 13; cdr3_aa: CASSFRGNTEAFF; cdr3_nt: TGTGCCAGCAGCTTCCGGGGGAACACTGAAGCTTTCTTT
j_call: TRBJ1-2; v_call: TRBV9; d_call: TRBD1; clone_size: once; cdr3_length: 15; cdr3_aa: CASSAPDRAYYGYTF; cdr3_nt: TGTGCCAGCAGCGCCCCCGACAGGGCATACTATGGCTACACCTTC
j_call: TRBJ1-1; v_call: TRBV10-3; d_call: NA; clone_size: NA; cdr3_length: 11; cdr3_aa: CAISEADEAFF; cdr3_nt: TGTGCCATCAGTGAAGCGGATGAAGCTTTCTTT
j_call: TRBJ2-5; v_call: TRBV10-3; d_call: NA; clone_size: NA; cdr3_length: 12; cdr3_aa: CAISDTGETQYF; cdr3_nt: TGTGCCATCAGTGATACCGGGGAGACCCAGTACTTC
j_call: TRBJ2-7; v_call: TRBV6-1; d_call: NA; clone_size: large; cdr3_length: 11; cdr3_aa: CASIKSYEQYF; cdr3_nt: TGTGCCAGCATTAAATCCTACGAGCAGTACTTC
j_call: TRBJ1-6; v_call: TRBV28; d_call: TRBD1; clone_size: few; cdr3_length: 14; cdr3_aa: CASSDRGRWGGLHF; cdr3_nt: TGTGCCAGCAGTGACAGGGGCCGGTGGGGGGGCCTCCACTTT
j_call: TRBJ1-1; v_call: TRBV5-4; d_call: TRBD1; clone_size: NA; cdr3_length: 16; cdr3_aa: CASREDRVWGNTEAFF; cdr3_nt: TGTGCCAGCAGGGAAGACAGGGTCTGGGGGAACACTGAAGCTTTCTTT
j_call: TRBJ1-4; v_call: TRBV2; d_call: NA; clone_size: NA; cdr3_length: 15; cdr3_aa: CASRSRGLLNEKLFF; cdr3_nt: TGTGCCAGCAGAAGTAGGGGCCTCCTTAATGAAAAACTGTTTTTT
j_call: TRBJ2-7; v_call: TRBV27; d_call: NA; clone_size: large; cdr3_length: 13; cdr3_aa: CASSLTALREQYF; cdr3_nt: TGTGCCAGCAGTTTAACGGCCCTGCGGGAGCAGTACTTC
j_call: TRBJ1-2; v_call: TRBV5-1; d_call: NA; clone_size: NA; cdr3_length: 14; cdr3_aa: CASTVGSLNYGYTF; cdr3_nt: TGCGCCAGCACCGTGGGGAGCCTAAACTATGGCTACACCTTC
j_call: TRBJ2-6; v_call: TRBV9; d_call: NA; clone_size: NA; cdr3_length: 15; cdr3_aa: CASNFRSRGANVLTF; cdr3_nt: TGTGCCAGCAACTTCCGCTCCCGTGGGGCCAACGTCCTGACTTTC